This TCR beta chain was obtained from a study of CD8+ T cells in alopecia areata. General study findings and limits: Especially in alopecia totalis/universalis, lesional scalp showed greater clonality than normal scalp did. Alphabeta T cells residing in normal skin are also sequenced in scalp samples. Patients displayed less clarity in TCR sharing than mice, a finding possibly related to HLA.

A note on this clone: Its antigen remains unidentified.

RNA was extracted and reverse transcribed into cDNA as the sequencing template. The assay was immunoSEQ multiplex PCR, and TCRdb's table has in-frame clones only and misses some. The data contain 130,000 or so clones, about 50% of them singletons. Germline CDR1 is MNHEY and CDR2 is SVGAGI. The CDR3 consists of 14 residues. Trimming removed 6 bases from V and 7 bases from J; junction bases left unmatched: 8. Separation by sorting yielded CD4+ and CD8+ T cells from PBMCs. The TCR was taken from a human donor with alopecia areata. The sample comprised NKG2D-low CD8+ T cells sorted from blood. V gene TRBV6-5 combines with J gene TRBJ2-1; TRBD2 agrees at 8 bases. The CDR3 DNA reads TGTGCCAGCAGAAAAGAGGGACTAGTGAATGAGCAGTTCTTC. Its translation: CASRKEGLVNEQFF.